This T cell receptor (beta chain) comes out of a study of graft-versus-host responses after intestinal transplantation. Study observations and caveats: GvH clones appeared in recipient marrow, some first in ileum or blood.

V shed 4 bases and J shed 4 bases, with 8 bases lying between them. The CDR3 totals 12 residues. Germline CDR1 reads MNHEY; CDR2 reads SMNVEV (reference sequence). The assay was immunoSEQ multiplex PCR, and TCRdb's table has in-frame clones only and misses some. The table includes more than 45,000 clones, around 91% detected once. This clone was seen just once. Its target is not known. Other DNA sequences in the sample encode the same CDR3. The sample in question was PBMCs, obtained almost 120 days after intestinal transplantation. J is TRBJ2-7 and V is TRBV27, with a weak D call TRBD2 (5 bases). The clonotype comes from a human patient who received an intestinal transplant, so some T cells may come from the graft donor. As DNA, the CDR3 is TGTGCCAGCAGTTCCCCGGGGTACGAGCAGTACTTC. This translates into CASSSPGYEQYF.